These 11 T cell receptor beta chains were sequenced from one sample in a study of shared clonotypes between healthy human individuals. Using immunoSEQ multiplex PCR, the repertoire was profiled, and TCRdb retains in-frame clones only, with some absent. The sample yields about 520,000 clones, around 96% seen once. The specimen was naive CD4+ T cells sorted from blood. Subset here: CD45RA+ positively selected. Receptors originate from a woman in her twenties or thirties in good health.

This chain connects TRBV10-3 to TRBJ2-3; D remains ambiguous. The CDR3 contains 17 residues. The V gene lost 8 bases and the J gene lost 6 bases, with 27 bases spanning the gap. Germline lookup yields CDR1 ENHRY and CDR2 SYGVKD. This chain's CDR3 is CAILPSRSSTAWDTQYF. CDR3 in DNA: TGTGCCATCCTACCATCCCGGTCTAGTACCGCGTGGGATACGCAGTATTTT.

With respect to this clone: The same CDR3 also results from other DNA sequences found in this sample. V is TRBV15 and J is TRBJ2-7; D remains unclear. This CDR3 spans 13 amino acids. Germline-derived CDR1 and CDR2 are LNHNV and YYDKDF (reference sequence). V shed 0 bases and J shed 1 base, with 4 bases lying between them. CDR3 DNA: TGTGCCACCAGCAGAGATAAATCCTACGAGCAGTACTTC. Amino acids: CATSRDKSYEQYF.

This sequence joins TRBV18 and TRBJ2-3; D perhaps matches TRBD1 (5 bases). This CDR3 is 13 amino acids long. V lost 0 bases, J lost 9 bases, and 10 bases lay in between. Germline V gene data show CDR1 as KGHSH and CDR2 as LQKENI. The CDR3 DNA is TGTGCCAGCTCACCACCAGGGGAAGGGACGCAGTATTTT. It yields the protein CASSPPGEGTQYF.

As DNA, the CDR3 is TGTGCCAGCAGTCCTAACCGGGCCGAGCAGTACTTC. This encodes CASSPNRAEQYF. The rearrangement uses TRBV28 and TRBJ2-7; no definite D call. The V and J ends lost 5 bases and 6 bases respectively, with 11 bases between them. The CDR3 spans 12 residues. Germline V gene sequence: CDR1 MDHEN, CDR2 SYDVKM.

The gene calls are TRBV5-1 and TRBJ2-7, with a tentative D call TRBD1 (5 bases). Germline V gene lookup returns CDR1 SGHRS and CDR2 YFSETQ. Deletions cut 5 bases from V and 2 bases from J, with 14 bases between. The CDR3 consists of 14 residues. The CDR3 DNA sequence: TGCGCCAGCAGTTCAGGACAACCCCCCTACGAGCAGTACTTC. Residues: CASSSGQPPYEQYF.

The V gene is TRBV28, the J gene TRBJ2-1; 11 nucleotides align to TRBD1. V lost 5 bases to trimming and J lost 8 bases; unmatched junction nucleotides: 5. Germline CDR1 MDHEN, CDR2 SYDVKM. The CDR3 length is 14 residues. CDR3 in amino acids: CASSGQGAGDEQFF. DNA of the CDR3: TGTGCCAGCAGTGGACAGGGGGCAGGAGATGAGCAGTTCTTC.

The V gene is TRBV19, the J gene TRBJ2-2, with a possible D match to TRBD2 (6 bases). CDR3 length equals 15 residues. The V and J ends lost 4 bases and 1 base respectively, with 10 bases between them. The germline CDR1 and CDR2 sequences are LNHDA and SQIVND (reference sequence). The CDR3 here is CASSSGSGNTGELFF. CDR3 coding DNA: TGTGCCAGTAGTAGTGGTAGCGGGAACACCGGGGAGCTGTTTTTT. Full variable domain (missing parts from reference TRBV19 and TRBJ2-2): DGGITQSPKYLFRKEGQNVTLSCEQNLNHDAMYWYRQDPGQGLRLIYYSQIVNDFQKGDIAEGYSVSREKKESFPLTVTSAQKNPTAFYLCASSSGSGNTGELFFGEGSRLTVL.

V and J are TRBV6-1 and TRBJ2-3, with 8 bases that match TRBD2. Germline CDR1 is MNHNS and CDR2 is SASEGT. The CDR3 spans 15 residues. The trim removed 4 bases at V and 1 base at J, leaving 4 bases unmatched. CDR3 DNA sequence: TGTGCCAGCAGTGTAGAACTAGCGGGCACAGATACGCAGTATTTT. Amino acids: CASSVELAGTDTQYF.

The J gene is TRBJ2-1, the V gene TRBV19, with a weak D call TRBD2 (5 bases). The germline V gene has CDR1 LNHDA and CDR2 SQIVND (reference sequence). With 3 bases removed from V and 4 bases from J, the gap between germline ends came to 19 bases. This CDR3 contains 17 residues. CDR3 sequence reads: CASSIKVAGGQYNEQFF. Here the CDR3 DNA reads TGTGCCAGTAGTATCAAGGTTGCGGGTGGCCAGTACAATGAGCAGTTCTTC.

The chain employs TRBV29-1 and TRBJ1-2; D is unresolved. Germline V gives CDR1 SQVTM, CDR2 ANQGSEA. Trimming pared 6 bases from V and 2 bases from J, leaving 10 bases between. CDR3 size: 12 residues. CDR3 protein: CSVGGINYGYTF. CDR3 nucleotide sequence: TGCAGCGTGGGAGGGATCAACTATGGCTACACCTTC.

The chain joins TRBV19 to TRBJ2-1; TRBD1 matches at 9 bases. Germline loops: CDR1 LNHDA, CDR2 SQIVND (reference sequence). The CDR3 runs to 15 residues. V dropped 5 bases and J dropped 8; count of bases not matched to a gene: 10. The CDR3 DNA is TGTGCCAGTAGTCCTTGGACAGGGGCCCTCCATGAGCAGTTCTTC. Translating gives CASSPWTGALHEQFF.